This T cell receptor (beta chain) was observed in a study of beta chain features in type 1 diabetes. In its sample, this clone was seen a few times. What it recognizes is unknown. Each of the CD4+ naive, central memory, regulatory and stem cell-like memory populations was sorted via CD45RO/CCR7/CD25/CD127/CD95/CD27. The authors reverse transcribed all of the isolated RNA, so sequencing captured expressed TCRB transcripts. Using immunoSEQ multiplex PCR, the repertoire was profiled, and TCRdb retains in-frame clones only, with some absent. The sample carries about 42,000 clones, 50% recorded once. Study-wide results and limits: Patients with type 1 diabetes showed fewer VDJ junction insertions and more deletions. In all four CD4+ subsets, TCRB CDR3 length was significantly, moderately reduced in type 1 diabetes.

Losses at the gene ends were 5 bases for V and 2 bases for J; bases not matched to a gene: 3. Germline CDR1 is LNHDA and CDR2 is SQIVND (reference sequence). The CDR3 has 14 residues. Sequenced: stem cell memory CD4+ T cells from blood. The source is a woman in her thirties in good health. The V gene is TRBV19, the J gene TRBJ2-7; TRBD1 aligns across 10 bases. The DNA of the CDR3 is TGTGCCAGTAGTCAGGGGACAGGGGCCTACGAGCAGTACTTC. It is translated as CASSQGTGAYEQYF. Variable domain in full (rest from reference TRBV19 and TRBJ2-7): DGGITQSPKYLFRKEGQNVTLSCEQNLNHDAMYWYRQDPGQGLRLIYYSQIVNDFQKGDIAEGYSVSREKKESFPLTVTSAQKNPTAFYLCASSQGTGAYEQYFGPGTRLTVT.